This TCR beta chain came from a study of cytomegalovirus exposure and HLA in healthy donors. Study-level points and caveats: In a later analysis, a missense DCLRE1C variant was linked to TCR beta V- and J-gene trimming. Most TCR beta V segments were productive about 87% or about 30% of the time in an earlier analysis.

This clone was recorded once. Its target is unknown. Trimming left V 1 base short and J 4 bases short, with 8 bases between. The CDR3 extends over 13 amino acids. Germline CDR1 SEHNR, CDR2 FQNEAQ (reference sequence). Both 60 Vbeta primers and 13 Jbeta primers went into the PCR. Libraries were prepared by immunoSEQ multiplex PCR; TCRdb keeps only in-frame clonotypes and omits some of them. The sample holds about 67,000 clones, 75% to 90% seen once. This sequence originates from a woman younger than 45 in good health and CMV-seropositive. The sample consisted of PBMCs. The chain couples TRBV7-9 to TRBJ2-7; D is possibly TRBD1 (5 bases). The CDR3 bases are TGTGCCAGCAGCTTAGGGCCAGGGTACGAGCAGTACTTC. Translation: CASSLGPGYEQYF.